This paragraph reports one TCR beta chain. The source of the sample is a study of human T cells and chemical hapten exposure. Overall study context: Slight volume differences across pooled libraries mainly accounted for varying per-sample TCR yields.

Unique molecular identifiers were attached to individual cDNA molecules within the library. How the authors handled the data: Sample TCR counts, which ranged from about 20,000 to 750,000, had a median of roughly 100,000. MiXCR, applied by TCRdb to the RACE reads, yields one record per CDR3 protein. The V and J calls here are based on TCRdb, not the publication. The sample consists of more than 110,000 distinct CDR3 sequences, 12% of them appearing once. Documented time point: patch test 2, 6 weeks after DPC sensitization. Treatment meaning: therapeutic diphenylcyclopropenone sensitization with weekly scalp DPC. Venepuncture was done earlier than the placement of each patch test. From germline, CDR1 is SGHTA and CDR2 FQGNSA. This CDR3 region has 16 residues. V was pared by 3 bases and J by 0 bases, with 13 bases between.

The rearrangement joins TRBV7-2 to TRBJ2-3; D possibly matches TRBD1 or TRBD2 (5 bases each). Source: whole blood, taken in connection with sensitization to the hapten diphenylcyclopropenone (DPC). This clonotype was sampled from a woman aged 50 to 60 with alopecia areata. Some clones in this sample may be carry-over from other donors' samples. The CDR3 sequence is CASSLGTVSSTDTQYF. The CDR3 region has the DNA TGTGCCAGCAGCTTGGGGACGGTTTCTAGCACAGATACGCAGTATTTT.